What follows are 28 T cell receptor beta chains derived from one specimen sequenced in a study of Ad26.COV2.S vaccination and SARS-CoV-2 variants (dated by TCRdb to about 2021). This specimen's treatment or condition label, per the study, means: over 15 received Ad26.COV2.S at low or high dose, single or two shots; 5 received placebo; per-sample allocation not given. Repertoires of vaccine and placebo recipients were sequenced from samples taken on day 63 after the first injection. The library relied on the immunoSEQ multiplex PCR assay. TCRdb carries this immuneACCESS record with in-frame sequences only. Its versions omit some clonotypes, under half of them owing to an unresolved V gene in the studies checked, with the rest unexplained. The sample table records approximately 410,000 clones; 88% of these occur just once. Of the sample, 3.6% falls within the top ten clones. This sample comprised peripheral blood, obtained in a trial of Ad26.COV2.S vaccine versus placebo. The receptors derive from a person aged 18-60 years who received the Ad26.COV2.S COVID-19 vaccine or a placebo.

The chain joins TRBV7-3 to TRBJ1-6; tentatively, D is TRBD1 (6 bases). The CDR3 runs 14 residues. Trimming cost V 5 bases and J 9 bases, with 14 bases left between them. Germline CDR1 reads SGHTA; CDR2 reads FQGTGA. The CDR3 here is CASSADRMGSPLHF. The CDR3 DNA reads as TGTGCCAGCAGCGCTGACAGGATGGGTTCACCCCTCCACTTT.

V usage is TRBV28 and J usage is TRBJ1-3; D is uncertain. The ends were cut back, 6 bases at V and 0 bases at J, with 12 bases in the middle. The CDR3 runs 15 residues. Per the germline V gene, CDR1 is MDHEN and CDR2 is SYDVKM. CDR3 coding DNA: TGTGCCAGCAGGTTCGGCCCTAACTCTGGAAACACCATATATTTT. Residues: CASRFGPNSGNTIYF.

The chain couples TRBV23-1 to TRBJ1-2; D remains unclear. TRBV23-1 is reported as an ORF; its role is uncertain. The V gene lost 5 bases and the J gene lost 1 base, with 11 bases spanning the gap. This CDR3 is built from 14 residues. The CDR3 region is CASSAHFINYGYTF. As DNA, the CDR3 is TGCGCCAGCAGTGCGCACTTTATTAACTATGGCTACACCTTC.

The chain's CDR3 is CASSAERWTEAFF. CDR3 DNA: TGTGCCAGCAGCGCCGAGAGGTGGACTGAAGCTTTCTTT. The chain is built from TRBV5-4 and TRBJ1-1; D remains ambiguous. Germline V gives CDR1 SGHNT, CDR2 YYREEE (reference sequence). The ends were cut back, 4 bases at V and 5 bases at J, with 12 bases in the middle. The length of the CDR3 is 13 residues.

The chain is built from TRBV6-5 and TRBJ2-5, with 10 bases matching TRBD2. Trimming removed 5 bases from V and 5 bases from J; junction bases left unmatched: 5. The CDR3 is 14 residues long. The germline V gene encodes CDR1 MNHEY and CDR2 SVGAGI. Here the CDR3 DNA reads TGTGCCAGCAGTCCCATGACTAGCGGGGAGACCCAGTACTTC. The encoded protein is CASSPMTSGETQYF.

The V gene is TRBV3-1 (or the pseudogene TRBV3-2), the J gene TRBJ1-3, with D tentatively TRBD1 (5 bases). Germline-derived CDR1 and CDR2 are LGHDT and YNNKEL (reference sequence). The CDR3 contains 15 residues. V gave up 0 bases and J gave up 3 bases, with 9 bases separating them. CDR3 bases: TGTGCCAGCAGCCAAGATTCAGGGAGTGGAAACACCATATATTTT. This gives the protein CASSQDSGSGNTIYF.

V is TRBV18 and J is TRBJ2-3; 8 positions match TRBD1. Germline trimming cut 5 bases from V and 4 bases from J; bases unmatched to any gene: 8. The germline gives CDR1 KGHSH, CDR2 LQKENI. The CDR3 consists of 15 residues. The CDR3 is CASSSQGDSSDTQYF. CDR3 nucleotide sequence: TGTGCCAGCTCATCACAGGGGGACTCCTCAGATACGCAGTATTTT. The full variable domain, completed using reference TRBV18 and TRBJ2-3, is NAGVMQNPRHLVRRRGQEARLRCSPMKGHSHVYWYRQLPEEGLKFMVYLQKENIIDESGMPKERFSAEFPKEGPSILRIQQVVRGDSAAYFCASSSQGDSSDTQYFGPGTRLTVL.

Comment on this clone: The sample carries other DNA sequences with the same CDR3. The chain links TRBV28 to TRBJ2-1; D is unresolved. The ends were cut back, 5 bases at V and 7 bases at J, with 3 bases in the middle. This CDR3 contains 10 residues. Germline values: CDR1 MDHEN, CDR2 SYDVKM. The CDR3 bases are TGTGCCAGCAGTCTGAATGAGCAGTTCTTC. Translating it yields CASSLNEQFF.

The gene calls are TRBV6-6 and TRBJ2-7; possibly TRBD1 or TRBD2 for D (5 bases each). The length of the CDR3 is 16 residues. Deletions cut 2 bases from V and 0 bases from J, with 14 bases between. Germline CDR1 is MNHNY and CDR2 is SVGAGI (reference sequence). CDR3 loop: CASSYARDLVSYEQYF. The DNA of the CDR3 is TGTGCCAGCAGTTACGCGAGGGACCTTGTCTCCTACGAGCAGTACTTC.

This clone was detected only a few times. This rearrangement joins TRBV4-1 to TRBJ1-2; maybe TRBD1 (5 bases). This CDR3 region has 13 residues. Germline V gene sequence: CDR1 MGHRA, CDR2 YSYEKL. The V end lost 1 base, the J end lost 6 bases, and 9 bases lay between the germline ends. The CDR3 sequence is CASSQVGADGYTF. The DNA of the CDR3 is TGCGCCAGCAGCCAAGTTGGGGCTGATGGCTACACCTTC.

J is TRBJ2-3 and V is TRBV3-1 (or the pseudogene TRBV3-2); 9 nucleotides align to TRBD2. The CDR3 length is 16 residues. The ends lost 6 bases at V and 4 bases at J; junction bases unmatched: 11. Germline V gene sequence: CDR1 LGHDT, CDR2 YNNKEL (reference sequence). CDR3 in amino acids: CASRDSLAGISDTQYF. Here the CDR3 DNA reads TGTGCCAGCAGGGATTCCCTAGCGGGGATTTCAGATACGCAGTATTTT.

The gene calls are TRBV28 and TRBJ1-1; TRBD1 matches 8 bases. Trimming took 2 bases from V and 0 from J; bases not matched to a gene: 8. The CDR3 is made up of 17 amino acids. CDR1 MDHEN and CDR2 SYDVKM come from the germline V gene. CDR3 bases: TGTGCCAGCAGTTTAGCGGGACAGGCATCCTTGAACACTGAAGCTTTCTTT. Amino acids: CASSLAGQASLNTEAFF.

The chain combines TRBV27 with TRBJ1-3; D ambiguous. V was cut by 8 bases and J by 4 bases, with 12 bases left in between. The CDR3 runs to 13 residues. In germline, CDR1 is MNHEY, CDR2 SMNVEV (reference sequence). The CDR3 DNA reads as TGTGCCAGCGGCTCCATCTCGGGAAACACCATATATTTT. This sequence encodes CASGSISGNTIYF.

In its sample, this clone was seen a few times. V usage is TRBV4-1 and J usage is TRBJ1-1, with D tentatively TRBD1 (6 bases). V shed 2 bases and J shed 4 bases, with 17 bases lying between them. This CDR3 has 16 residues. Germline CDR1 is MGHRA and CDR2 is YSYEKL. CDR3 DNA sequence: TGCGCCAGCAGCCAAAAGGGGGGGTACGTGGTCACTGAAGCTTTCTTT. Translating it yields CASSQKGGYVVTEAFF.

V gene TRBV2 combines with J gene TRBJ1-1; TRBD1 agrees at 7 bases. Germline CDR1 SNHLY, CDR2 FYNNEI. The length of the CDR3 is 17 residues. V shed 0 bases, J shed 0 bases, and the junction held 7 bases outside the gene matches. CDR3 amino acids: CASSEALRGGVNTEAFF. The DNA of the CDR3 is TGTGCCAGCAGTGAAGCGCTGAGAGGGGGCGTGAACACTGAAGCTTTCTTT.

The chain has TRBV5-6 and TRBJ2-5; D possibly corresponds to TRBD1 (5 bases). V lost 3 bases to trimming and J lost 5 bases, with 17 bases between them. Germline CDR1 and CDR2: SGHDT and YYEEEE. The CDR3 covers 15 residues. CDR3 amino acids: CASSSPTQVEETQYF. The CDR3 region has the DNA TGTGCCAGCAGCTCGCCCACACAGGTCGAGGAGACCCAGTACTTC.

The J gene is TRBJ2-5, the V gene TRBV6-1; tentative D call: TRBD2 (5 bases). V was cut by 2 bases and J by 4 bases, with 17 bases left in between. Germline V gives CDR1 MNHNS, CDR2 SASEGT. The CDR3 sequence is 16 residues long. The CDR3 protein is CASSERGSLGRETQYF. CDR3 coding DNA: TGTGCCAGCAGTGAACGCGGCAGCTTGGGGAGAGAGACCCAGTACTTC.

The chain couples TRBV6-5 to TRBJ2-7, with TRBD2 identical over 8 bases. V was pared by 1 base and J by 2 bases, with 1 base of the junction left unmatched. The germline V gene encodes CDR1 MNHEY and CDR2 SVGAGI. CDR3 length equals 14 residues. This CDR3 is CASSYFGGAYEQYF. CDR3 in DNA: TGTGCCAGCAGTTACTTCGGGGGGGCCTACGAGCAGTACTTC.

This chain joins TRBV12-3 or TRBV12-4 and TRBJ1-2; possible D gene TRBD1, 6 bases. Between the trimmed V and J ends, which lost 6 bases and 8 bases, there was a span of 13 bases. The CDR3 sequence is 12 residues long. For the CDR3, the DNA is TGTGCCAGCAGCCGGACAGTATACGGCTACACCTTC. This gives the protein CASSRTVYGYTF.

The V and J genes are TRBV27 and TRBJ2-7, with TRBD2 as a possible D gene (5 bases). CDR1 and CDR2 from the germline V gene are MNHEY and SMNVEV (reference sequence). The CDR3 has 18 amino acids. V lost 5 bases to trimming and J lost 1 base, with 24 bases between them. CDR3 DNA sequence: TGTGCCAGCAGTCATTACCCCCCTCGGGGTTCTAGTTCCTACGAGCAGTACTTC. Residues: CASSHYPPRGSSSYEQYF.

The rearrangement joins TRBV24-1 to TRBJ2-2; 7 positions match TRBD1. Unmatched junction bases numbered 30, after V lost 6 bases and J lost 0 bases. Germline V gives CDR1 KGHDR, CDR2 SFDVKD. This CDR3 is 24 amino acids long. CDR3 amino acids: CATSFIRPYPGQTYPDANTGELFF. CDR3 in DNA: TGTGCCACCAGTTTTATTCGACCATATCCGGGACAGACTTATCCTGACGCGAACACCGGGGAGCTGTTTTTT.

The CDR3 is CASSWPGQDNYGYTF. The CDR3 DNA sequence: TGTGCCAGCAGTTGGCCCGGGCAGGATAACTATGGCTACACCTTC. V and J are TRBV28 and TRBJ1-2; no clear D gene. Between the trimmed V and J ends, which lost 4 bases and 1 base, there was a span of 13 bases. This CDR3 is built from 15 residues. Germline V gene data show CDR1 as MDHEN and CDR2 as SYDVKM.

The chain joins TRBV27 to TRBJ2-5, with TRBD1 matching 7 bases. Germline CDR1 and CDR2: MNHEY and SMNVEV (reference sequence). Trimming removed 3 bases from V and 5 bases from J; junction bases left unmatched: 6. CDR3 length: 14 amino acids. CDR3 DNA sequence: TGTGCCAGCAGTTTCAGACAGGGCGGGGAGACCCAGTACTTC. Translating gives CASSFRQGGETQYF.

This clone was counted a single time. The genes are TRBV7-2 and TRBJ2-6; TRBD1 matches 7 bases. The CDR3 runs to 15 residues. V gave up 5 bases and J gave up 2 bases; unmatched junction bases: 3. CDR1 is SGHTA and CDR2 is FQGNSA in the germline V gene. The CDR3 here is CASSTQGTGANVLTF. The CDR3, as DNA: TGTGCCAGCAGCACACAGGGGACTGGGGCCAACGTCCTGACTTTC.

This CDR3 reads CAWGGVTGELFF. The CDR3 DNA is TGTGCCTGGGGTGGGGTGACCGGGGAGCTGTTTTTT. This chain joins TRBV30 and TRBJ2-2; no firm D call. Germline V gives CDR1 GTSNPN, CDR2 SVGIG (reference sequence). The V gene lost 5 bases and the J gene lost 5 bases, with 9 bases spanning the gap. The CDR3 loop spans 12 amino acids.

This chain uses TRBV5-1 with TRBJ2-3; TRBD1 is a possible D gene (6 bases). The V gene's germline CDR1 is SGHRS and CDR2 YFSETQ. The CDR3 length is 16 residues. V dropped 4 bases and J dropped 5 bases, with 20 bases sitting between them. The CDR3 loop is CASSLKTGPGKDTQYF. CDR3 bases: TGCGCCAGCAGCCTGAAGACAGGACCTGGAAAAGATACGCAGTATTTT.

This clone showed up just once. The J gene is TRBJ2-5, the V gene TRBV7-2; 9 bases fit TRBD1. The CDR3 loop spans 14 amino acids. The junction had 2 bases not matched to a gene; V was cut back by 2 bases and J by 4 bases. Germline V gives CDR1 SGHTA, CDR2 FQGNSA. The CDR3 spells CASSLRTGVETQYF. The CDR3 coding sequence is TGTGCCAGCAGCTTAAGGACAGGGGTAGAGACCCAGTACTTC.

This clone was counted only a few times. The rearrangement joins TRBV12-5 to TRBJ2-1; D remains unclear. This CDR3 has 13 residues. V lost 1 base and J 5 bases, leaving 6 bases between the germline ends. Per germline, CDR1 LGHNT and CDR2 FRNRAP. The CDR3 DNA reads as TGTGCTAGTGGTTTGGGGTCAGACAATGAGCAGTTCTTC. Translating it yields CASGLGSDNEQFF.